This T cell receptor beta chain comes out of a study of cytomegalovirus exposure and HLA in healthy donors. General study findings and limits: HLA alleles showed associations with 15,000 to 20,000 TCR beta sequences in a later analysis, at a 0.05 false discovery rate. Cytomegalovirus status, reportedly, was diagnosed with high specificity and sensitivity by the classifier. The study designated fewer than 200 TCR beta chains cytomegalovirus-associated.

The germline V gene has CDR1 MNHEY and CDR2 SVGAGI. The length of the CDR3 is 16 residues. Deletions cut 0 bases from V and 4 bases from J, with 15 bases between. To note about this clone: Antigen specificity is unknown.

PCR amplification relied on 60 Vbeta primers (plus 13 Jbeta primers). Clones were read by immunoSEQ multiplex PCR, and TCRdb kept only the in-frame ones, dropping some. The sample yields over 100,000 clones, around 77% seen once. Sample: PBMCs. The J gene is TRBJ2-5, the V gene TRBV6-5; possibly TRBD1 for D (6 bases). This sequence originates from a male donor in good health and CMV-seropositive. DNA for the CDR3: TGTGCCAGCAGTTACTCCGGGACAAGAGCGACAGAGACCCAGTACTTC. Translation: CASSYSGTRATETQYF.